The entry that follows covers one TCR beta chain sequence. Sequenced by immunoSEQ multiplex PCR; TCRdb stores in-frame clones only, minus some. The sample has about 980,000 clones, around 80% seen once. This sample is part of a study of shared clonotypes between healthy human individuals. V was shortened by 4 bases and J by 6 bases, with 19 bases between the two germline ends. The CDR3 spans 15 residues. Germline CDR1 reads MNHNY; CDR2 reads SVGAGI (reference sequence). The sequence was obtained from a man between 18 and 29 years old in good health. The chain combines TRBV6-6 with TRBJ2-7; the D gene is possibly TRBD1 (5 bases). Sequencing input: memory CD4+ T cells sorted from blood. Sample subset: CD45RA-negative fraction. For the CDR3, the DNA is TGTGCCAGCAGTTCCTATGACAGCCCCGGTCGCGAGCAGTACTTC. Its translation is CASSSYDSPGREQYF.